The 16 T cell receptor beta chains below come from one sample, sequenced in a study of T cell responses to AZD1222 COVID-19 vaccine. TCRdb keeps only in-frame clones here, not all; method: immunoSEQ multiplex PCR. The data show approximately 28,000 clones, with around 93% seen just once and around 8.9% held by the top ten. Sequenced material: peripheral blood, taken 28 days after the second AZD1222 dose. Receptor source: an adult who received the AZD1222 COVID-19 vaccine.

The chain couples TRBV7-9 to TRBJ1-2; TRBD1 agrees at 8 bases. There are 15 residues in the CDR3. V trimming: 5 bases; J trimming: 7 bases; junction bases outside the gene matches: 12. Per germline, CDR1 SEHNR and CDR2 FQNEAQ (reference sequence). The CDR3 loop is CASSPSPTGVFGYTF. CDR3 sequence (DNA): TGTGCCAGCAGCCCCAGCCCGACAGGGGTTTTTGGCTACACCTTC.

This clone has more than one count but fewer than ten. The chain joins TRBV3-1 (or the pseudogene TRBV3-2) to TRBJ1-6; 7 bases map to TRBD1. The CDR3 runs 19 residues. V shed 3 bases and J 10 bases; nucleotides not matched to a gene: 21. From germline, CDR1 is LGHDT and CDR2 YNNKEL (reference sequence). CDR3 DNA sequence: TGTGCCAGCAGCCACAAAAGGCAGACAGGGAGGCTAGGAGGGTCACCCCTCCACTTT. It codes for CASSHKRQTGRLGGSPLHF.

The chain employs TRBV15 and TRBJ1-6; tentatively, D is TRBD1 (6 bases). This CDR3 region has 14 residues. Trimming took 3 bases from V and 6 from J, leaving 9 bases between them. Germline V gene lookup returns CDR1 LNHNV and CDR2 YYDKDF (reference sequence). The CDR3, as DNA: TGTGCCACCAGCAGCAGGGGAGGTAATTCACCCCTCCACTTT. Encoded protein: CATSSRGGNSPLHF.

The chain joins TRBV7-3 to TRBJ2-2; 10 positions match TRBD2. There are 19 residues in the CDR3. The V and J ends lost 5 bases and 6 bases, in that order; junction bases with no gene match: 18. Germline CDR1 SGHTA, CDR2 FQGTGA. CDR3 nucleotide sequence: TGTGCCAGCAGCGAGACGTCTAGCGGGAGCAGGAGGGGCTCCGGGGAGCTGTTTTTT. Translated: CASSETSSGSRRGSGELFF.

The rearrangement joins TRBV18 to TRBJ1-1; 9 nucleotides line up with TRBD1. The V gene end was trimmed by 2 bases and the J gene end by 11 bases; junction bases not matched to a gene: 9. CDR3 length: 14 amino acids. From germline, CDR1 is KGHSH and CDR2 LQKENI. CDR3 in DNA: TGTGCCAGCTCACCAGGGACAGGGCCCTCGAAGGCTTTCTTT. Translating gives CASSPGTGPSKAFF.

The chain combines TRBV7-9 with TRBJ2-1; TRBD2 agrees at 7 bases. CDR1 and CDR2 (germline): SEHNR, FQNEAQ (reference sequence). This CDR3 has 17 amino acids. Losses at the gene ends were 3 bases for V and 0 bases for J; bases not matched to a gene: 8. The DNA for the CDR3 is TGTGCCAGCAGCTTCCTTAGCGGGCCAAACTCCTACAATGAGCAGTTCTTC. As protein: CASSFLSGPNSYNEQFF.

V gene TRBV4-2 combines with J gene TRBJ1-1; the match to TRBD1 covers 8 bases. After removal of 0 bases from V and 3 bases from J, the junction contained 12 bases not matched to a gene. This CDR3 contains 18 residues. CDR1 is LGHNA, CDR2 YNFKEQ, per germline. Here the CDR3 DNA reads TGTGCCAGCAGCCAAGATTCCCCCGGACAGGGTCGGTACACTGAAGCTTTCTTT. Translated: CASSQDSPGQGRYTEAFF.

The V and J genes are TRBV9 and TRBJ2-3; D remains ambiguous. CDR3 length: 14 amino acids. Germline-derived CDR1 and CDR2 are SGDLS and YYNGEE. The V end was cut by 6 bases, the J end by 0 bases, with 11 bases between. The CDR3, as DNA: TGTGCCAGCACCCCTCCTTATAGCACAGATACGCAGTATTTT. This encodes CASTPPYSTDTQYF.

This clone occurred a few times. This chain joins TRBV5-6 and TRBJ2-1; D may be TRBD1 or TRBD2 (5 bases each). Trimming removed 7 bases from V and 6 bases from J, with 8 bases in between. The CDR3 runs 11 residues. The germline CDR1 and CDR2 sequences are SGHDT and YYEEEE. The CDR3 nucleotides are TGTGCCAGCGGGGGTTTCAATGAGCAGTTCTTC. Its protein is CASGGFNEQFF.

This clone was observed a single time. The chain employs TRBV6-5 and TRBJ1-2; a weak D match, TRBD1 (6 bases). The CDR3 length is 15 residues. From germline, CDR1 is MNHEY and CDR2 SVGAGI. V lost 7 bases and J 4 bases, leaving 19 bases between the germline ends. In DNA, the CDR3 is TGTGCCAGCACCGGACAGTCTGCTGTGGGCTATGGCTACACCTTC. Translating gives CASTGQSAVGYGYTF.

The rearrangement links TRBV6-2 or TRBV6-3 to TRBJ2-7, with TRBD2 matching 7 bases. From germline, CDR1 is MNHEY and CDR2 SVGEGT. The CDR3 is made up of 13 amino acids. The trim removed 5 bases at V and 6 bases at J, leaving 7 bases unmatched. CDR3 sequence: CASSVRLAGEQYF. The CDR3, as DNA: TGTGCCAGCAGTGTGCGACTAGCCGGCGAGCAGTACTTC.

This clone was seen only once. The V and J genes are TRBV6-6 and TRBJ1-3; D is perhaps TRBD1 (6 bases). CDR3 length: 14 residues. Trimming stripped 6 bases from V and 0 bases from J, with 9 bases between. The germline CDR1 and CDR2 sequences are MNHNY and SVGAGI (reference sequence). The CDR3: CASRTGFSGNTIYF. As DNA, the CDR3 is TGTGCCAGCAGGACAGGCTTCTCTGGAAACACCATATATTTT.

The rearrangement joins TRBV28 to TRBJ1-1; D is unclear. Germline V CDR1 and CDR2: MDHEN, SYDVKM. Deletions cut 5 bases from V and 0 bases from J, with 4 bases between. The CDR3 spans 12 residues. The CDR3 loop reads CASSNLNTEAFF. In nucleotides, the CDR3 is TGTGCCAGCAGTAATCTGAACACTGAAGCTTTCTTT.

The chain has TRBV28 and TRBJ2-7, with TRBD2 matching 10 bases. Germline CDR1 is MDHEN and CDR2 is SYDVKM. This CDR3 region has 15 residues. V lost 11 bases, J lost 5 bases, and 15 bases stayed unmatched. This CDR3 is CACNGVLAGANEQYF. The CDR3 DNA sequence: TGTGCCTGTAATGGGGTTCTAGCGGGAGCGAACGAGCAGTACTTC.

This rearrangement joins TRBV7-6 to TRBJ1-1; TRBD1 agrees at 10 bases. There are 13 residues in the CDR3. The V segment lost 10 bases and the J segment 4 bases; nucleotides outside the gene matches: 6. The germline V gene encodes CDR1 SGHVS and CDR2 FNYEAQ. The CDR3 DNA reads TGTGCCACCCGCCGGACAGGGGGCACTGAAGCTTTCTTT. It codes for CATRRTGGTEAFF.

CDR3 DNA sequence: TGTGCCAGCAGCTATAACAGCCCCTACGAGCAGTACTTC. This translates into CASSYNSPYEQYF. V is TRBV7-2 and J is TRBJ2-7; D is unclear. V dropped 4 bases and J dropped 2 bases, with 9 bases sitting between them. CDR1 and CDR2 from the germline V gene are SGHTA and FQGNSA. This CDR3 is built from 13 residues.